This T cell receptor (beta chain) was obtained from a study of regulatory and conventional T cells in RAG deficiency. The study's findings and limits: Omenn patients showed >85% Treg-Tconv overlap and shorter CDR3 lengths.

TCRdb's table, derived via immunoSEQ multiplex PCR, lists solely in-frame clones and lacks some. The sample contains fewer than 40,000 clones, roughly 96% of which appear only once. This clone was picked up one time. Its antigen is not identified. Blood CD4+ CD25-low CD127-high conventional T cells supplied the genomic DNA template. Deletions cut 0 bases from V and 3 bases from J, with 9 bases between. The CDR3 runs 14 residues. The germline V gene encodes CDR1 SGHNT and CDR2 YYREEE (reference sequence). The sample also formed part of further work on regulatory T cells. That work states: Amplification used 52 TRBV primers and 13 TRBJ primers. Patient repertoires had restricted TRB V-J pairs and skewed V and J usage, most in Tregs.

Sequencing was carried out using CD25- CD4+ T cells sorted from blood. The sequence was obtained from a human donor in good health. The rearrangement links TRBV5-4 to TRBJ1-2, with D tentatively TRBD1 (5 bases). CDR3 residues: CASSLAQQDYGYTF. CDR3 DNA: TGTGCCAGCAGCTTGGCCCAACAGGACTATGGCTACACCTTC.